Below are 19 T cell receptor beta chains sequenced from a single sample in a study of regulatory T cells in long-lasting Graves disease. As to time point: newly diagnosed GD, antithyroid drugs for less than 3 months. PBMC-derived RNA was used for the TCR library. CDR3 regions were amplified by Arm-PCR using iRepertoire HTBI primers to build TCR beta libraries. TCRdb processed the multiplex PCR reads anew with MiXCR; each CDR3 protein has one entry. The sample gives under 300,000 distinct CDR3 sequences, around 20% of which show up once; about 14% is in the top ten. This sample comprised peripheral blood mononuclear cells (PBMCs), obtained at new diagnosis, from a patient treated with antithyroid drugs. The source is a female donor with Graves disease.

Only a few counts were recorded for this clonotype. The J gene is TRBJ1-5, the V gene TRBV10-3, with 8 nucleotides matching TRBD1. Trimming at V came to 2 bases and at J to 6 bases, leaving 9 bases not matched to a gene. This CDR3 is built from 16 residues. Germline V gene sequence: CDR1 ENHRY, CDR2 SYGVKD. The chain's CDR3 is CAISERQGKRGQPQHF. CDR3 nucleotide sequence: TGTGCCATCAGTGAGCGACAGGGGAAGCGGGGTCAGCCCCAGCATTTT.

This chain joins TRBV28 and TRBJ1-2; maybe TRBD1 (5 bases). Germline CDR1 and CDR2: MDHEN and SYDVKM. The CDR3 covers 13 residues. V lost 8 bases, J lost 5 bases, and 15 bases lay in between. CDR3 amino acids: CASSPRGIYGYTF. The DNA of the CDR3 is TGTGCCAGCTCCCCCCGGGGGATATATGGCTACACCTTC.

This clonotype was counted ten times or more. This chain joins TRBV7-9 and TRBJ2-1; D gene uncertain. This CDR3 region has 13 residues. V was shortened by 5 bases and J by 6 bases, with 11 bases between the two germline ends. Germline-derived CDR1 and CDR2 are SEHNR and FQNEAQ (reference sequence). The CDR3 DNA follows: TGTGCCAGCAGCCCCACCAATTTCAATGAGCAGTTCTTC. The encoded protein is CASSPTNFNEQFF.

The chain links TRBV7-6 to TRBJ2-1, with 9 bases fitting TRBD2. Trimming took 1 base from V and 9 from J; bases not matched to a gene: 10. Looked up from germline, CDR1 is SGHVS and CDR2 is FNYEAQ. The CDR3 consists of 16 residues. The CDR3 is CASSLDSGSFGGEQFF. In DNA, the CDR3 is TGTGCCAGCAGCTTAGATAGCGGGAGTTTTGGGGGTGAGCAGTTCTTC.

This clonotype occurred many times. An end of the junction differs from the germline gene, which may be a read error. The J gene is TRBJ1-4, the V gene TRBV11-3; 9 nucleotides align to TRBD1. The germline CDR1 and CDR2 sequences are SGHNT and YENEEA. The CDR3 contains 14 residues. The CDR3: CASSIDRGSEKLFF. The CDR3 region has the DNA TGTGCCAGCAGCATAGACAGGGGGAGTGAAAAACTGTTTTTT.

Worth noting for this clonotype: A read error is possible here, since a much larger clone lies one base away. The V gene is TRBV20-1, the J gene TRBJ2-7; D is ambiguous. CDR1 and CDR2 from the germline V gene are DFQATT and SNEGSKA (reference sequence). This CDR3 spans 11 amino acids. Trimming removed 3 bases from V and 9 bases from J, with 12 bases in between. The CDR3 bases are TGCAGTGCTAGGTTTGACAACGGGCAGTACTTC. Translating it yields CSARFDNGQYF.

The CDR3 reads CASTWDSTDTQYF. CDR3 coding DNA: TGTGCCAGCACCTGGGACAGCACAGATACGCAGTATTTT. The chain joins TRBV5-6 to TRBJ2-3; the D call may be TRBD1 or TRBD2 (5 bases each). V was pared by 6 bases and J by 0 bases, with 8 bases between. The germline V gene encodes CDR1 SGHDT and CDR2 YYEEEE. This CDR3 spans 13 amino acids. Full variable domain (outside the CDR3, taken from reference TRBV5-6 and TRBJ2-3): DAGVTQSPTHLIKTRGQQVTLRCSPKSGHDTVSWYQQALGQGPQFIFQYYEEEERQRGNFPDRFSGHQFPNYSSELNVNALLLGDSALYLCASTWDSTDTQYFGPGTRLTVL.

This clonotype was found many times. This chain uses TRBV2 with TRBJ2-7; 8 positions agree with TRBD1. The V gene end was trimmed by 2 bases and the J gene end by 6 bases; junction bases not matched to a gene: 6. The CDR3 has 14 residues. CDR1 SNHLY and CDR2 FYNNEI come from the germline V gene. CDR3 in DNA: TGTGCCAGCAGTGAACACAGGGGGGTCCGCGAGCAGTACTTC. Translating gives CASSEHRGVREQYF.

This clonotype was counted many times. The V call is TRBV24-1, the J call TRBJ1-2; D ambiguous. Per the germline V gene, CDR1 is KGHDR and CDR2 is SFDVKD. The CDR3 loop spans 14 amino acids. V was trimmed by 3 bases and J by 8 bases, leaving 15 bases between them. The CDR3 here is CATSDPLSRDGYTF. The CDR3 bases are TGTGCCACCAGTGATCCCCTCTCCCGAGACGGCTACACCTTC.

Concerning this clonotype itself: Here the CDR3 omits its conserved ending phenylalanine or tryptophan, so a read error is the likely source. No DNA is shown, since the ends of the CDR3 on it are uncertain; the CDR3 is the one TCRdb lists. The V and J genes are TRBV20-1 and TRBJ2-4; the table's TRBD2 call for D was not verified on the DNA. The CDR3 contains 18 residues when both ends are counted. Germline CDR1 reads DFQATT; CDR2 reads SNEGSKA (reference sequence). CDR3 amino acids: CSAETSGDPSYNEQFFGP.

The table lists this clonotype with many counts. The chain has TRBV12-3 or TRBV12-4 and TRBJ2-3, with D uncertain. Trimming stripped 2 bases from V and 6 bases from J, with 6 bases between. The CDR3 is 12 residues long. The CDR3 region is CASSLNPDTQYF. As DNA, the CDR3 is TGTGCCAGCAGTTTAAACCCGGATACGCAGTATTTT.

This chain links TRBV30 with TRBJ1-5, with D unresolved. Deletions cut 3 bases from V and 3 bases from J, with 12 bases between. Germline V lookup: CDR1 GTSNPN, CDR2 SVGIG (reference sequence). CDR3 length: 14 residues. The DNA for the CDR3 is TGTGCCTGGAGCGAGGGTCATAACAATCAGCCCCAGCATTTT. As protein: CAWSEGHNNQPQHF.

This clonotype was detected ten times or more. The rearrangement links TRBV6-1 to TRBJ1-3, with TRBD1 identical over 8 bases. This CDR3 is 15 amino acids long. With V trimmed by 7 bases and J by 0 bases, 5 bases remained unmatched. Germline CDR1 is MNHNS and CDR2 is SASEGT. The CDR3 bases are TGTGCCAGCAAACCGGGACAGGACTCTGGAAACACCATATATTTT. This gives the protein CASKPGQDSGNTIYF.

This clonotype was counted ten times or more. The chain employs TRBV6-1 and TRBJ1-2, with unresolved D. Trimming cost V 5 bases and J 8 bases, with 21 bases left between them. CDR3 length: 15 residues. Germline CDR1 MNHNS, CDR2 SASEGT. The CDR3 region is CASSPTRSLSRGYTF. As DNA, the CDR3 is TGTGCCAGCAGTCCCACCAGGTCCCTCTCTCGGGGCTACACCTTC.

The chain has TRBV7-7 and TRBJ2-1, with 12 bases lining up with TRBD2. The J segment lost 0 bases and the V segment lost 6 bases, leaving 6 bases of the junction unmatched. Germline CDR1 reads SSHAT; CDR2 reads FNYEAQ (reference sequence). The CDR3 has 17 amino acids. CDR3 loop: CASSASGGDSSYNEQFF. CDR3 sequence (DNA): TGTGCCAGCAGTGCTAGCGGGGGGGATAGCTCCTACAATGAGCAGTTCTTC.

This clonotype was counted ten times or more. The chain combines TRBV10-3 with TRBJ2-1; possible D gene TRBD2, 6 bases. V dropped 10 bases and J dropped 0 bases, with 22 bases sitting between them. Per germline, CDR1 ENHRY and CDR2 SYGVKD. The CDR3 has 17 residues. This CDR3 is CATRGPSATSSYNEQFF. The CDR3 bases are TGTGCCACTCGGGGACCTAGCGCAACCAGCTCCTACAATGAGCAGTTCTTC.

A remark on this clonotype: This may come from a read error, since a much larger clone is one base off. Since no conserved phenylalanine or tryptophan closes the CDR3, a read error is the likely cause. The chain carries TRBV12-3 or TRBV12-4 and TRBJ2-3, with D perhaps TRBD1 (5 bases). Trimming pared 1 base from V and 3 bases from J, leaving 8 bases between. This CDR3 is 14 amino acids long. CDR3 in DNA: TGTGCCAGCAGTTTAGGACAGCAGACAGATACGCAGTATTCT. It encodes CASSLGQQTDTQYS.

The V gene is TRBV20-1, the J gene TRBJ2-1; 8 bases line up with TRBD2. Germline assignment: CDR1 DFQATT and CDR2 SNEGSKA (reference sequence). The CDR3 loop spans 17 amino acids. V lost 6 bases, J lost 6 bases, and 19 bases stayed unmatched. The CDR3 loop reads CSASSSRRTGTSNEQFF. The CDR3 DNA sequence: TGCAGTGCCAGCAGCAGCCGCAGAACCGGGACTAGCAATGAGCAGTTCTTC.

In its sample, this clonotype was seen many times. This chain connects TRBV11-2 to TRBJ1-1; 9 bases fit TRBD1. This CDR3 has 16 residues. V lost 4 bases to trimming and J lost 0 bases; unmatched junction nucleotides: 6. Germline V CDR1 and CDR2: SGHAT, FQNNGV. CDR3 DNA sequence: TGTGCCAGCAGCTCGGGGGACAGGGTCATGAACACTGAAGCTTTCTTT. It yields the protein CASSSGDRVMNTEAFF.